This TCR beta chain was obtained from a study of T-cell reconstitution after alpha-beta-depleted transplantation in children. This sample's TCRbeta library carried unique molecular identifier barcodes. TCRdb redid the calling of the PCR reads with MiXCR, one entry per CDR3 protein. The data hold about 200,000 distinct CDR3 sequences, with less than 15% observed a single time. CDR1 MNHNS and CDR2 SASEGT come from the germline V gene. The germline V and J ends were trimmed by 1 base and 0 bases, with 7 bases remaining between them. The CDR3 runs to 15 residues. This clonotype has at least ten counts. This rearrangement joins TRBV6-1 to TRBJ2-1, with unresolved D. This sample comprised PBMCs from the stem cell graft donor, obtained from the stem cell graft. The TCR sequence derives from a human donor who donated a stem cell graft to a child with acute lymphoblastic leukemia. CDR3 protein: CASSEDPGSYNEQFF. For the CDR3, the DNA is TGTGCCAGCAGTGAAGATCCAGGCTCCTACAATGAGCAGTTCTTC.